The 28 T cell receptor beta chains below all came from one sample that was sequenced in a study of shared clonotypes between healthy human individuals. Naive CD8 cells comprised CD45RO-negative, CCR7-positively selected cells, excluding terminally differentiated effector memory CD45RA+ cells. Profiling relied on immunoSEQ multiplex PCR, and the TCRdb table lists in-frame clones only, not all of them. The sample consists of about 750,000 clones, 80% to 95% of them appearing once. What was sequenced was naive CD8+ T cells sorted from blood. These receptors were collected from a man between 25 and 39 years old in good health.

V is TRBV27 and J is TRBJ1-2; D not resolved. The CDR3 runs 17 residues. Germline loops: CDR1 MNHEY, CDR2 SMNVEV (reference sequence). The V end was cut by 5 bases, the J end by 5 bases, with 24 bases between. The CDR3 sequence is CASSPLGLRVVRYGYTF. The CDR3 DNA sequence: TGTGCCAGCAGTCCTCTGGGGTTGAGGGTGGTTAGGTATGGCTACACCTTC.

In DNA, the CDR3 is TGTGCCAGCAGCGTAGCTTCGGTTCCCCACTACAATGAGCAGTTCTTC. Translating gives CASSVASVPHYNEQFF. The J gene is TRBJ2-1, the V gene TRBV9; D is undetermined. This CDR3 is built from 16 residues. The germline CDR1 and CDR2 sequences are SGDLS and YYNGEE. Trimming shortened V by 0 bases and J by 3 bases, and 13 bases separated the two germline ends.

The J gene is TRBJ2-2, the V gene TRBV2; D is unresolved. Germline CDR1 and CDR2: SNHLY and FYNNEI. The germline V and J ends were trimmed by 7 bases and 1 base, with 4 bases remaining between them. CDR3 size: 12 residues. This CDR3 reads CASIWNTGELFF. The CDR3 nucleotides read TGTGCCAGCATCTGGAACACCGGGGAGCTGTTTTTT.

The V and J genes are TRBV2 and TRBJ2-7; 13 bases are a match to TRBD2. Germline assignment: CDR1 SNHLY and CDR2 FYNNEI. The CDR3 totals 17 residues. J gave up 3 bases and V 1 base, and 6 bases lay outside the gene matches. CDR3 sequence (DNA): TGTGCCAGCAGTGAAGTCGCGGGACTAGCGGGATACTACGAGCAGTACTTC. This sequence encodes CASSEVAGLAGYYEQYF.

V and J are TRBV7-7 and TRBJ2-5; D possibly corresponds to TRBD2 (5 bases). With 1 base removed from V and 2 bases from J, the gap between germline ends came to 5 bases. Germline V gene lookup returns CDR1 SSHAT and CDR2 FNYEAQ (reference sequence). This CDR3 region has 13 residues. The CDR3 sequence is CASSLGEQETQYF. In DNA, the CDR3 is TGTGCCAGCAGCTTAGGGGAGCAAGAGACCCAGTACTTC.

Here the CDR3 reads CAAASAGALGDTEAFF. CDR3 sequence (DNA): TGCGCAGCTGCATCTGCGGGGGCATTAGGGGACACTGAAGCTTTCTTT. V is TRBV4-1 and J is TRBJ1-1; D may be TRBD1 (6 bases). The CDR3 totals 16 residues. Germline loops: CDR1 MGHRA, CDR2 YSYEKL.

This clone occurred once. The chain joins TRBV7-2 to TRBJ2-5; weak D call: TRBD1 (5 bases). Trimming left V 5 bases short and J 0 bases short, with 7 bases between. The V gene's germline CDR1 is SGHTA and CDR2 FQGNSA. CDR3 length equals 13 residues. The CDR3 spells CASSDSYQETQYF. CDR3 DNA sequence: TGTGCCAGCAGCGACAGTTACCAAGAGACCCAGTACTTC.

The rearrangement uses TRBV9 and TRBJ2-1; D unresolved. CDR3 length: 15 residues. The V and J ends lost 2 bases and 0 bases respectively, with 9 bases between them. The germline CDR1 and CDR2 sequences are SGDLS and YYNGEE. This chain's CDR3 is CASSVYFYSYNEQFF. CDR3 in DNA: TGTGCCAGCAGCGTTTACTTTTACTCCTACAATGAGCAGTTCTTC.

V and J are TRBV29-1 and TRBJ2-1, with 9 nucleotides matching TRBD1. The CDR3 totals 15 residues. Germline trimming cut 4 bases from V and 5 bases from J; bases unmatched to any gene: 9. The germline gives CDR1 SQVTM, CDR2 ANQGSEA. Written as DNA, the CDR3 is TGCAGCGTTGTGGGGACAGGGAGAAAGAACAATGAGCAGTTCTTC. Its translation is CSVVGTGRKNNEQFF.

The chain employs TRBV11-2 and TRBJ2-3; D perhaps matches TRBD2 (6 bases). Trimming cost V 2 bases and J 0 bases, with 9 bases left between them. In germline, CDR1 is SGHAT, CDR2 FQNNGV. This CDR3 contains 15 residues. The CDR3, as DNA: TGTGCCAGCAGCTTACGAAGCGGGAGCACAGATACGCAGTATTTT. Translating gives CASSLRSGSTDTQYF.

The rearrangement uses TRBV7-2 and TRBJ1-2, with TRBD1 as a possible D gene (6 bases). V was pared by 7 bases and J by 1 base, with 16 bases between. The CDR3 covers 15 residues. Germline V CDR1 and CDR2: SGHTA, FQGNSA. In DNA, the CDR3 is TGTGCCAGCAAGCTGACCAGGACAGTTAACTATGGCTACACCTTC. Translated, it gives CASKLTRTVNYGYTF.

The chain links TRBV2 to TRBJ1-1, with D possibly TRBD1 on 5 matching bases. CDR3 length: 13 residues. Germline V lookup: CDR1 SNHLY, CDR2 FYNNEI. V lost 7 bases and J 0 bases, leaving 9 bases between the germline ends. CDR3 sequence (DNA): TGTGCCAGCAATTCAGGGCTGAACACTGAAGCTTTCTTT. It encodes CASNSGLNTEAFF.

The chain has TRBV7-2 and TRBJ1-3, with 9 bases aligning to TRBD1. Germline CDR1 and CDR2: SGHTA and FQGNSA. V dropped 4 bases and J dropped 4; count of bases not matched to a gene: 17. The CDR3 runs 19 residues. CDR3 residues: CASSSHPGTGILSGNTIYF. The DNA of the CDR3 is TGTGCCAGCAGCTCACACCCCGGGACAGGGATCTTGTCCGGAAACACCATATATTTT.

The chain couples TRBV5-6 to TRBJ2-3; 7 bases map to TRBD1. The CDR3 is 16 amino acids. Germline V gene sequence: CDR1 SGHDT, CDR2 YYEEEE. The trim removed 3 bases at V and 5 bases at J, leaving 12 bases unmatched. CDR3 nucleotides: TGTGCCAGCAGCTGGGGGACAGCCGAACTGGGAGATACGCAGTATTTT. Amino acids: CASSWGTAELGDTQYF. Using reference TRBV5-6 and TRBJ2-3 for the parts outside the CDR3, the full variable domain is DAGVTQSPTHLIKTRGQQVTLRCSPKSGHDTVSWYQQALGQGPQFIFQYYEEEERQRGNFPDRFSGHQFPNYSSELNVNALLLGDSALYLCASSWGTAELGDTQYFGPGTRLTVL.

This CDR3 is CASSLEDARVEAQYF. DNA of the CDR3: TGTGCCAGCAGCTTGGAGGACGCTCGGGTCGAGGCGCAGTATTTT. The rearrangement links TRBV7-9 to TRBJ2-3; the D gene is possibly TRBD2 (5 bases). This CDR3 spans 15 amino acids. Germline CDR1 and CDR2: SEHNR and FQNEAQ (reference sequence). V gave up 3 bases and J gave up 10 bases, with 20 bases separating them.

This sequence joins TRBV4-1 and TRBJ1-1, with D unresolved. V was shortened by 0 bases and J by 4 bases, with 6 bases between the two germline ends. The CDR3 contains 13 residues. The V gene's germline CDR1 is MGHRA and CDR2 YSYEKL. The CDR3 spells CASSQEEGTEAFF. The CDR3 region has the DNA TGCGCCAGCAGCCAAGAGGAGGGCACTGAAGCTTTCTTT.

The V call is TRBV7-9, the J call TRBJ2-7, with 10 bases fitting TRBD2. Looked up from germline, CDR1 is SEHNR and CDR2 is FQNEAQ (reference sequence). The CDR3 sequence is 16 residues long. V lost 6 bases to trimming and J lost 2 bases; unmatched junction nucleotides: 10. The CDR3, as DNA: TGTGCCAGCAGTCGAACTACTAGCGGGACCACCTACGAGCAGTACTTC. Protein product: CASSRTTSGTTYEQYF.

This chain connects TRBV5-1 to TRBJ2-1, with TRBD2 matching 9 bases. The CDR3 runs 15 residues. Germline V gives CDR1 SGHRS, CDR2 YFSETQ. The junction had 4 bases not matched to a gene; V was cut back by 5 bases and J by 1 base. This CDR3 reads CASRTTSGSYNEQFF. CDR3 sequence (DNA): TGCGCCAGCAGAACGACTAGCGGATCCTACAATGAGCAGTTCTTC.

The V and J genes are TRBV7-8 and TRBJ1-5; D is possibly TRBD1 (6 bases). The ends were cut back, 1 base at V and 3 bases at J, with 7 bases in the middle. CDR3 length: 14 amino acids. In germline, CDR1 is SGHVS, CDR2 FQNEAQ. The CDR3 is CASSLDRANQPQHF. The CDR3 DNA is TGTGCCAGCAGCTTAGACAGGGCCAATCAGCCCCAGCATTTT.

In its sample, this clone was seen once. In DNA, the CDR3 is TGTGCCAGCAGCGTTGGTGCGGGATGGGAGACCCAGTACTTC. Translating gives CASSVGAGWETQYF. This rearrangement joins TRBV9 to TRBJ2-5; a possible D gene is TRBD2 (6 bases). Trimming cost V 2 bases and J 5 bases, with 13 bases left between them. Per the germline V gene, CDR1 is SGDLS and CDR2 is YYNGEE. CDR3 length equals 14 residues.

This clone was seen just once. This chain uses TRBV5-5 with TRBJ1-1, with D uncertain. CDR3 length: 11 amino acids. Germline V lookup: CDR1 SGHKS, CDR2 YYEKEE (reference sequence). V lost 0 bases, J lost 7 bases, and 4 bases lay in between. CDR3 bases: TGTGCCAGCAGCTTGGGGGGTGAAGCTTTCTTT. It codes for CASSLGGEAFF.

The chain has TRBV27 and TRBJ2-2; no clear D. Trimming shortened V by 6 bases and J by 5 bases, and 10 bases separated the two germline ends. The CDR3 loop spans 13 amino acids. Germline-derived CDR1 and CDR2 are MNHEY and SMNVEV (reference sequence). The CDR3 DNA sequence: TGTGCCAGCAGCTCCCTATTGACCGGGGAGCTGTTTTTT. Translating gives CASSSLLTGELFF.

The table lists this clone with a count of one. The chain combines TRBV29-1 with TRBJ2-3, with TRBD2 matching 9 bases. Trimming at V came to 4 bases and at J to 1 base, leaving 12 bases not matched to a gene. Germline CDR1 SQVTM, CDR2 ANQGSEA. The CDR3 loop spans 17 amino acids. The CDR3 DNA follows: TGCAGCGTTGGAGGCTCGCGGGAGGGCCGCGGCACAGATACGCAGTATTTT. It specifies CSVGGSREGRGTDTQYF.

This clone was found once. The CDR3 here is CASSIAGLADNEQFF. The CDR3 DNA sequence: TGTGCCAGTAGTATAGCGGGACTAGCGGACAATGAGCAGTTCTTC. The chain joins TRBV19 to TRBJ2-1, with 11 bases fitting TRBD2. V dropped 1 base and J dropped 5; count of bases not matched to a gene: 1. CDR1 is LNHDA and CDR2 is SQIVND in the germline V gene (reference sequence). The CDR3 totals 15 residues.

This clone was found a few times. The chain uses TRBV7-9 and TRBJ1-2, with 9 bases aligning to TRBD1. V lost 1 base to trimming and J lost 4 bases; unmatched junction nucleotides: 4. From germline, CDR1 is SEHNR and CDR2 FQNEAQ (reference sequence). The CDR3 covers 15 residues. CDR3 region: CASSLEDRGFYGYTF. The CDR3 region has the DNA TGTGCCAGCAGCTTAGAGGACAGGGGATTCTATGGCTACACCTTC.

This clone has only a few counts. V gene TRBV7-9 combines with J gene TRBJ1-1; D is unresolved. Germline values: CDR1 SEHNR, CDR2 FQNEAQ (reference sequence). CDR3 length equals 13 residues. V was trimmed by 5 bases and J by 3 bases, leaving 10 bases between them. This CDR3 is CASSGPGDTEAFF. The CDR3 bases are TGTGCCAGCAGCGGGCCCGGGGACACTGAAGCTTTCTTT.

This chain connects TRBV11-1 to TRBJ2-7, with 7 bases that match TRBD2. The CDR3 totals 14 residues. The germline V gene encodes CDR1 SGHAT and CDR2 FQDESV (reference sequence). With V trimmed by 4 bases and J by 5 bases, 8 bases remained unmatched. The CDR3: CASSSGLVGNEQYF. CDR3 nucleotides: TGTGCCAGCAGCTCCGGACTAGTCGGCAACGAGCAGTACTTC.

This clone is deemed medium-sized. The CDR3 sequence: CASSWTGGYGYTF. The CDR3 nucleotides read TGTGCCAGCAGCTGGACAGGGGGGTATGGCTACACCTTC. The chain couples TRBV7-9 to TRBJ1-2; 10 bases fit TRBD1. The V and J ends lost 4 bases and 5 bases, in that order; junction bases with no gene match: 1. The CDR3 is made up of 13 amino acids. The germline V gene has CDR1 SEHNR and CDR2 FQNEAQ (reference sequence). The entire variable domain, with the rest obtained from reference TRBV7-9 and TRBJ1-2, is as follows: DTGVSQNPRHKITKRGQNVTFRCDPISEHNRLYWYRQTLGQGPEFLTYFQNEAQLEKSRLLSDRFSAERPKGSFSTLEIQRTEQGDSAMYLCASSWTGGYGYTFGSGTRLTVV.